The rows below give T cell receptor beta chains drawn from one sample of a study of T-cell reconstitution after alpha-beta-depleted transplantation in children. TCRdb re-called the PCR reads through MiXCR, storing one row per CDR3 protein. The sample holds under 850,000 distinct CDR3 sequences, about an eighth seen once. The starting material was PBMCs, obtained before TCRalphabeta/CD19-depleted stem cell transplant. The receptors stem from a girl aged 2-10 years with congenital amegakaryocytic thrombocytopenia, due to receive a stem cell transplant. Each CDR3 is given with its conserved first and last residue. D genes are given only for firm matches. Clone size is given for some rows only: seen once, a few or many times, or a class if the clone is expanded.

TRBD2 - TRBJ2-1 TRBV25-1 TGTGCCAGCAACCTAGCGGGAGAATACAATGAGCAGTTCTTC CASNLAGEYNEQFF
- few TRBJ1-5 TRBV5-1 TGCGCCAGCAGCTTGGAATTAGGCGAAGCCTCCGGTCAGCCCCAGCATTTT CASSLELGEASGQPQHF
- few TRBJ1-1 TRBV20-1 TGCAGTGCCGGGAGAGGAGGAAACACTGAAGCTTTCTTT CSAGRGGNTEAFF
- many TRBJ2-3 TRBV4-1 TGCGCCAGCAGCCATTTTCAGAGCCTCCCCCCAGATACGCAGTATTTT CASSHFQSLPPDTQYF
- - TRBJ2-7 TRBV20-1 TGCAGTGCTAGATTGGGACTCTCTTTGGGGGAGCAGTACTTC CSARLGLSLGEQYF
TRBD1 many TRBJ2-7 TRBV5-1 TGCGCCAGCAGCGCCTGGGACAGGGCCTCCTACGAGCAGTACTTC CASSAWDRASYEQYF
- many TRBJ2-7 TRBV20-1 TGCAGTGCTAGTCCCCTGGCCCACTCCACAGACGAGCAGTACTTC CSASPLAHSTDEQYF
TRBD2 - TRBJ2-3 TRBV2 TGTGCCATCAGAGGACTAGCGGGAGGTCGGGGTTTAGTAGATACGCAGTATTTT CAIRGLAGGRGLVDTQYF
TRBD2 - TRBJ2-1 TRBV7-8 TGTGCCAGCAGCTTAGGATTTGCGGGAGGCCAACGGTGGAATGAGCAGTTCTTC CASSLGFAGGQRWNEQFF
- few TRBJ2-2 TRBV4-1 TGCGCCAGCAGCCAGGACAGTCGTACCGGGGAGCTGTTTTTT CASSQDSRTGELFF
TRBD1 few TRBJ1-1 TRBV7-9 TGTGCCAGCAGCCCAGGGGGCGCACGGTACACTGAAGCTTTCTTT CASSPGGARYTEAFF
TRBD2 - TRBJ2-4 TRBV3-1 TGTGCCAGCAGCCAAGTAGCAGGACTAGCGGGAGGTACTAAAAACATTCAGTACTTC CASSQVAGLAGGTKNIQYF
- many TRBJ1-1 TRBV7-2 TGTGCCAGCAGCTTAATTCCCCTAGGGCGAGCGAACACTGAAGCTTTCTTT CASSLIPLGRANTEAFF
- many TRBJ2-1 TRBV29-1 TGCAGCTTCACAAGGCGGCACCGGGAATCCTACAATGAGCAGTTCTTC CSFTRRHRESYNEQFF
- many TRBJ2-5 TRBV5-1 TGCGCCAGCAGCCCCCAGGAAGAGACCCAGTACTTC CASSPQEETQYF
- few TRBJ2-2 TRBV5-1 TGCGCCAGTCGAGTGGACCCGGCGGGATACACCGGGGAGCTGTTTTTT CASRVDPAGYTGELFF
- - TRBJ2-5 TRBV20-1 TGCAGTGCTAGCTATATGGAGACCCAGTACTTC CSASYMETQYF
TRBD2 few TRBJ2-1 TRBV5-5 TGTGCCAGCAGCTTAGTTGCTAGCGGATTTTACAATGAGCAGTTCTTC CASSLVASGFYNEQFF
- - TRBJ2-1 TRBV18 TGTGCCAGCTCACCCACCAGGGGCTCCAATGAGCAGTTCTTC CASSPTRGSNEQFF
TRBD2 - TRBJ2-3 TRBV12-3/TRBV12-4 TGTGCCAGCAGTCCGGGACTAGCGGGATGGGGGACAGCAGATACGCAGTATTTT CASSPGLAGWGTADTQYF
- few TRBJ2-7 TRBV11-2 TGTGCCAGCAGCTTAATGGCTCACGAGCAGTACTTC CASSLMAHEQYF
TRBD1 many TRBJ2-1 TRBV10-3 TGTGCCATCAGTGACATCGGACAGGGGAATGAGCAGTTCTTC CAISDIGQGNEQFF
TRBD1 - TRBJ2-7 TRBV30 TGTGCCTGGATCCGGGACAGTTCCTACGAGCAGTACTTC CAWIRDSSYEQYF
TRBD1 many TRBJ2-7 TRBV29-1 TGCAGCGTTGTGACAGGGTACGAGCAGTACTTC CSVVTGYEQYF
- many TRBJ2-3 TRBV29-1 TGCAGCGTTGAAGGGTCACACACAGATACGCAGTATTTT CSVEGSHTDTQYF
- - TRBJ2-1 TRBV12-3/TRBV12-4 TGTGCCAGCACCCCTCGGTCCGGAAATGAGCAGTTCTTC CASTPRSGNEQFF
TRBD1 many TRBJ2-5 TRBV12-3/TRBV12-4 TGTGCCAGCAGTTCAACCGGACAGGAAGAGACCCAGTACTTC CASSSTGQEETQYF
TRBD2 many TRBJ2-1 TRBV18 TGTGCCAGCTCACCACCGACTAGCGGCTACAATGAGCAGTTCTTC CASSPPTSGYNEQFF
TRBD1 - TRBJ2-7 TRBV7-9 TGTGCCAGCAGCTCCCCGGGACAGGGTTTCGAGCAGTACTTC CASSSPGQGFEQYF
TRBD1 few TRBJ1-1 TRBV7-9 TGTGCCAGCAGCGTTAACAGGGGTCTAGGGGCTTTCTTT CASSVNRGLGAFF
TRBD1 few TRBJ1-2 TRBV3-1 TGTGCCAGCAGCCAAGGACAGGGGTATAACTATGGCTACACCTTC CASSQGQGYNYGYTF
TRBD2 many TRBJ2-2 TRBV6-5 TGTGCCAGCAGTTACTCGCCTAGCGGAAACACCGGGGAGCTGTTTTTT CASSYSPSGNTGELFF
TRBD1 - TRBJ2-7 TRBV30 TGTGCCTGGAGAGCCTCGGGACAGCTATCTCGACGGTACTTC CAWRASGQLSRRYF
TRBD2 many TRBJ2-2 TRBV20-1 TGCAGTGCTAGTCCGTCTAGCGGGTGGACCGGGGAGCTGTTTTTT CSASPSSGWTGELFF
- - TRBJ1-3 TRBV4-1 TGCGCCAGCAGCCAAGACAGGGAGTATGGAAACACCATATATTTT CASSQDREYGNTIYF
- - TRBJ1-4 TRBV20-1 TGCAGTGCCCAACTGATGGGGGCTAATGAAAAACTGTTTTTT CSAQLMGANEKLFF
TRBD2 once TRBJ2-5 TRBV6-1 TGTGCCACCAGTAAACGACTAGCGGGAGGGTGGCAAGAGACCCAGTACTTC CATSKRLAGGWQETQYF
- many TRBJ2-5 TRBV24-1 TGTGCCACCAGTGATTCCCGGAGTTCCCAAGAGACCCAGTACTTC CATSDSRSSQETQYF
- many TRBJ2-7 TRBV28 TGTGCCAGCATCGGATCAGCAAGCTCCTACGAGCAGTACTTC CASIGSASSYEQYF